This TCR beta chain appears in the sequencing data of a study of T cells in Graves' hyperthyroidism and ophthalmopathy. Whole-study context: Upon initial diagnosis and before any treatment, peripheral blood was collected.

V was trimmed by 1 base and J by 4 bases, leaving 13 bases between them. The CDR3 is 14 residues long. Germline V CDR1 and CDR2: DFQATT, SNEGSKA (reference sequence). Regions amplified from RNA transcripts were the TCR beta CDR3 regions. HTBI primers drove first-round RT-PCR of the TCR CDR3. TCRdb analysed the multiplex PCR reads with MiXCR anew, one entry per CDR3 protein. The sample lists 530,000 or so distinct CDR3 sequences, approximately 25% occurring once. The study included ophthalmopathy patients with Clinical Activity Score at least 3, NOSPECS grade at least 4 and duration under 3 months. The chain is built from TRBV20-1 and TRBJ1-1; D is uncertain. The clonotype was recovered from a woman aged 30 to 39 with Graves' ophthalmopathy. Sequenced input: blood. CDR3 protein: CSARAPKRGTEAFF. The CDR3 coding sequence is TGCAGTGCTAGAGCCCCGAAACGCGGCACTGAAGCTTTCTTT.